The T cell receptor (beta chain) under discussion was sequenced for a study of technical replicates of blood from a few donors. Germline V gene data show CDR1 as SGHTS and CDR2 as YDEGEE. Trimming at V came to 7 bases and at J to 2 bases, leaving 5 bases not matched to a gene. The CDR3 spans 13 residues. This table comes from immunoSEQ multiplex PCR, and its TCRdb copy is limited to in-frame clones, with some not included. The table lists 50,000 to 65,000 clones, roughly 92% of them singletons. This clone showed up just once. This receptor was identified in a human donor in good health. Some clones in this sample may be carry-over from other donors' samples. The chain carries TRBV5-8 and TRBJ2-7; TRBD2 matches 8 bases. The sample comprised PBMCs. The CDR3 sequence is CASPAGDTYEQYF. The CDR3 DNA is TGTGCCAGCCCAGCGGGGGATACCTACGAGCAGTACTTC. Looking up the rest from reference TRBV5-8 and TRBJ2-7 gives the full variable domain: EAGVTQSPTHLIKTRGQQATLRCSPISGHTSVYWYQQALGLGLQFLLWYDEGEERNRGNFPPRFSGRQFPNYSSELNVNALELEDSALYLCASPAGDTYEQYFGPGTRLTVT.